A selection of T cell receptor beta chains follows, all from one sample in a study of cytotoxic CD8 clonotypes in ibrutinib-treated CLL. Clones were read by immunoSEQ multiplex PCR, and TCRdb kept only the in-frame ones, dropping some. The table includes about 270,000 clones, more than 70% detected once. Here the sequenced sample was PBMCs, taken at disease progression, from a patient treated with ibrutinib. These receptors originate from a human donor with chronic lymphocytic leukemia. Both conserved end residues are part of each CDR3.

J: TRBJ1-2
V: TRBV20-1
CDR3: CSARALYGYTF

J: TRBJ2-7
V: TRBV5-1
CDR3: CASSLYIGRAGEQYF

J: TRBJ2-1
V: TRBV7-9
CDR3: CASKPGGANEQFF

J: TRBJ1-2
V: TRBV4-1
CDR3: CASSQVGEVNGYTF

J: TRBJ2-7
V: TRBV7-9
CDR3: CASSSGTGVWYEQYF

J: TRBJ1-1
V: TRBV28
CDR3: CASSLQEGRRTEAFF

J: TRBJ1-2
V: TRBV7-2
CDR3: CASSLAPVGTGNYGYTF

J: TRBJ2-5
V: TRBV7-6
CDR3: CASSDTGFQETQYF

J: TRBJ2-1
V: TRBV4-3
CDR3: CASSLGLAEYNEQFF

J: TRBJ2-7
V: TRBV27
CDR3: CASKRGFLDYEQYF

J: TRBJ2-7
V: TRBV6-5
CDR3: CASTQGTPPYEQYF

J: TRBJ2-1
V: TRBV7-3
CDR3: CASRGGGTAGDEQFF

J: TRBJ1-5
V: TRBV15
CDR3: CATSRRQGGISNQPQHF

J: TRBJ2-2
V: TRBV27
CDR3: CASSLSWGLAGSGELFF

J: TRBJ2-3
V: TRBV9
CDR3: CASSATGLSGYTDTQYF

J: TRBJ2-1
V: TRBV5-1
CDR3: CASSFSGDYNEQFF

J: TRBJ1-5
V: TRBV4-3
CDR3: CASSQDLEGQRGVQPQHF

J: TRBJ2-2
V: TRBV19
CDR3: CASIGTAANTGELFF

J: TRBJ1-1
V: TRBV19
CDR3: CASSMAVTNTEAFF

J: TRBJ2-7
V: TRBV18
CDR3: CASSPPVVSAGEQYF

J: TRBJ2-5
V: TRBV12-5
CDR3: CASGLVGTGIETQYF

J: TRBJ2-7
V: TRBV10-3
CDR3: CAISATGYEQYF

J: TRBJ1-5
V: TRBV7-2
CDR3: CASSYHPGTGVQPQHF

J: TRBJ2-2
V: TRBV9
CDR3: CASSPRGREYSTGELFF

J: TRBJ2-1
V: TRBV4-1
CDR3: CASSQPGTLRYNEQFF

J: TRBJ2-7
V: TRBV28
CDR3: CASSTDPKQYF

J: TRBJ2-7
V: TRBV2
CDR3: CASSDREGYEQYF

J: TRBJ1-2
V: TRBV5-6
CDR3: CASSSRDRVVYGYTF

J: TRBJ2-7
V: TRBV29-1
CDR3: CSVTVTGSEQYF

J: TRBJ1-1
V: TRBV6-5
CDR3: CASSKKGTGNTEAFF

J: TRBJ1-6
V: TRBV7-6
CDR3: CASSAYRGTNSPLHF

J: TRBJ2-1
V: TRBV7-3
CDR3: CASSLDYHSYNEQFF

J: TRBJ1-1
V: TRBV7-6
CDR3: CASSQGTGEAFF

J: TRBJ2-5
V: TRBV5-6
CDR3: CASSLGLAGGETQYF

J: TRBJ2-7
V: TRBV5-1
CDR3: CASSLPGAYYEQYF

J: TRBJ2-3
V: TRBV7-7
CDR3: CASSLAPGTGPKYF

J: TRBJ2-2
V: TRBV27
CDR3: CASSFGDSLRLNTGELFF

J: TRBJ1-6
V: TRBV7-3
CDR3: CATLGVVDSPLHF

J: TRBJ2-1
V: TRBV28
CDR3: CAYQPGGYNEQFF

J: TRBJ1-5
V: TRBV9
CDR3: CASSVHESRGNQPQHF

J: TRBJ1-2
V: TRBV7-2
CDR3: CASTEAGGGYGYTF

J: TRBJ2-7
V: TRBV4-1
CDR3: CASSQALAGAYEQYF